These T cell receptor beta chains were read from a single sample in a study of glioma-infiltrating T cells. Each CDR3 protein is one row after TCRdb ran MiXCR on the multiplex PCR reads. The data contain tens of thousands of distinct CDR3 sequences, approximately 22% of them singletons. The sequencing sample was made of glioma tissue, nonneoplastic brain tissue, or PBMCs (not recorded which). The receptors stem from a human donor with low-grade glioma or glioblastoma, undergoing nonglioma brain surgery, or in good health (not recorded which). Both conserved end residues are part of each CDR3.

V gene: TRBV12-5
J gene: TRBJ2-3
CDR3 protein: CASGLQGGYTQYF

V gene: TRBV14
J gene: TRBJ2-1
CDR3 protein: CASSQLRTSGNYNEQFF

V gene: TRBV5-1
J gene: TRBJ2-1
CDR3 protein: CASSLVADSQRGEQFF

V gene: TRBV18
J gene: TRBJ1-6
CDR3 protein: CASSPPSGYNSPLHF

V gene: TRBV4-1
J gene: TRBJ2-3
CDR3 protein: CASSQEPLAGFSDPLF

V gene: TRBV12-3/TRBV12-4
J gene: TRBJ1-5
CDR3 protein: CASSFSRSNQPQHF

V gene: TRBV6-1
J gene: TRBJ2-7
CDR3 protein: CASSYGRGYYEQYF

V gene: TRBV7-9
J gene: TRBJ2-4
CDR3 protein: CASSLAKGGLAKNIQYF

V gene: TRBV6-2/TRBV6-3
J gene: TRBJ2-5
CDR3 protein: CASSRPGTSQETQYF

V gene: TRBV12-3/TRBV12-4
J gene: TRBJ1-6
CDR3 protein: CASSFQGANSPLHF

V gene: TRBV12-3/TRBV12-4
J gene: TRBJ1-1
CDR3 protein: CASSLQGTEAFF

V gene: TRBV11-2
J gene: TRBJ2-3
CDR3 protein: CASSIGLAPTDTQYF

V gene: TRBV7-2
J gene: TRBJ2-5
CDR3 protein: CASSFTSGGKETQYF

V gene: TRBV3-1
J gene: TRBJ1-3
CDR3 protein: CASSRQGTGNTIYF

V gene: TRBV27
J gene: TRBJ1-4
CDR3 protein: CASRRTGGGEKLFF

V gene: TRBV6-8
J gene: TRBJ1-5
CDR3 protein: CASSYPGRTPPQHF

V gene: TRBV14
J gene: TRBJ2-1
CDR3 protein: CASSQDLGQGFGNEQFF

V gene: TRBV6-1
J gene: TRBJ1-6
CDR3 protein: CASSPTRGSPLHF

V gene: TRBV2
J gene: TRBJ1-1
CDR3 protein: CASRTRGGKTEAFF

V gene: TRBV27
J gene: TRBJ2-1
CDR3 protein: CASSPSSRARLDNEQFF

V gene: TRBV10-3
J gene: TRBJ1-3
CDR3 protein: CAISVADSGNTIYF

V gene: TRBV5-1
J gene: TRBJ2-7
CDR3 protein: CASSILPQLAPPYEQYF

V gene: TRBV10-3
J gene: TRBJ2-7
CDR3 protein: CAISDGSGGYEQYF

V gene: TRBV7-6
J gene: TRBJ2-7
CDR3 protein: CASSLSVTYEQYF

V gene: TRBV4-2
J gene: TRBJ1-5
CDR3 protein: CASSPWATENNQPQHF